These T cell receptor beta chains were read from a single sample in a study of T cell responses to AZD1222 COVID-19 vaccine. The repertoire was sequenced with immunoSEQ multiplex PCR; TCRdb's copy has only in-frame clones and lacks some. The data hold roughly 140,000 clones, with about 92% observed a single time. The sample was peripheral blood, taken on day 0 of AZD1222 vaccination. Receptor source: an adult in good health. CDR3s include the opening cysteine and the closing phenylalanine or tryptophan. The D gene is left open where the match is weak. Not every row has a clone size; where given, it reads once, few, many or a size class.

j_gene: TRBJ1-5; abundance: .; d_gene: .; v_gene: TRBV6-6; CDR3nt: TGTGCCAGCAGTTACTCAACAGGGCCTACGCCCCAGCATTTT; CDR3aa: CASSYSTGPTPQHF
j_gene: TRBJ1-1; abundance: .; d_gene: .; v_gene: TRBV18; CDR3nt: TGTGCCAGCTCACCACCATCAGGGCTAAGAGCCACTGAAGCTTTCTTT; CDR3aa: CASSPPSGLRATEAFF
j_gene: TRBJ1-5; abundance: once; d_gene: .; v_gene: TRBV23-1; CDR3nt: TGCGCCAGCAGTCAATCAGGTCAGCCCCAGCATTTT; CDR3aa: CASSQSGQPQHF
j_gene: TRBJ1-1; abundance: .; d_gene: .; v_gene: TRBV7-3; CDR3nt: TGTGCCAGCAGCTATGGCGGTAACACTGAAGCTTTCTTT; CDR3aa: CASSYGGNTEAFF
j_gene: TRBJ1-6; abundance: .; d_gene: .; v_gene: TRBV5-8; CDR3nt: TGTGCCAGCAGCTACAGGAGCCCGGGAGATTCACCCCTCCACTTT; CDR3aa: CASSYRSPGDSPLHF
j_gene: TRBJ2-1; abundance: .; d_gene: .; v_gene: TRBV18; CDR3nt: TGTGCCAGCTCAACGACGGACGGGAAAAATGAGCAGTTCTTC; CDR3aa: CASSTTDGKNEQFF
j_gene: TRBJ1-1; abundance: .; d_gene: TRBD1; v_gene: TRBV5-1; CDR3nt: TGCGCCAGCCAAGGGGACAGTTTGAACACTGAAGCTTTCTTT; CDR3aa: CASQGDSLNTEAFF
j_gene: TRBJ1-1; abundance: once; d_gene: .; v_gene: TRBV7-6; CDR3nt: TGTGCCAGCACGTGGGAGAGGGACGCGAACACTGAAGCTTTCTTT; CDR3aa: CASTWERDANTEAFF
j_gene: TRBJ2-7; abundance: .; d_gene: TRBD2; v_gene: TRBV18; CDR3nt: TGTGCCAGCTCACCAGCTTTAGCGGGAGTAAACGAGCAGTACTTC; CDR3aa: CASSPALAGVNEQYF
j_gene: TRBJ1-1; abundance: .; d_gene: .; v_gene: TRBV9; CDR3nt: TGTGCCAGCAGCGCGGTGGGGGTAACTGAAGCTTTCTTT; CDR3aa: CASSAVGVTEAFF
j_gene: TRBJ2-1; abundance: .; d_gene: .; v_gene: TRBV5-1; CDR3nt: TGCGCCAGCAGCTTGGTCCGAGTGGGGGAGCAGTTCTTC; CDR3aa: CASSLVRVGEQFF
j_gene: TRBJ2-3; abundance: .; d_gene: .; v_gene: TRBV11-2; CDR3nt: TGTGCCAGCAGCTTAGATCCCGGGGATACGCAGTATTTT; CDR3aa: CASSLDPGDTQYF
j_gene: TRBJ2-1; abundance: .; d_gene: TRBD2; v_gene: TRBV7-9; CDR3nt: TGTGCCAGCAGCTTAGCGGGGGTGGCGGGAGAGGGATACAATGAGCAGTTCTTC; CDR3aa: CASSLAGVAGEGYNEQFF
j_gene: TRBJ1-1; abundance: .; d_gene: .; v_gene: TRBV29-1; CDR3nt: TGCAGCGTTGAGCGGGGGCCTGGCACTGAAGCTTTCTTT; CDR3aa: CSVERGPGTEAFF
j_gene: TRBJ1-4; abundance: .; d_gene: .; v_gene: TRBV5-1; CDR3nt: TGCGCCAGCAGCTTAAGGACAACTAATGAAAAACTGTTTTTT; CDR3aa: CASSLRTTNEKLFF
j_gene: TRBJ1-2; abundance: .; d_gene: TRBD1; v_gene: TRBV9; CDR3nt: TGTGCCAGCAGGGAACAGGGGGCACACTATGGCTACACCTTC; CDR3aa: CASREQGAHYGYTF
j_gene: TRBJ2-7; abundance: once; d_gene: .; v_gene: TRBV6-5; CDR3nt: TGTGCCAGCAGTTACTCGTTTTCCTCAACGAACGAGCAGTACTTC; CDR3aa: CASSYSFSSTNEQYF
j_gene: TRBJ1-2; abundance: .; d_gene: .; v_gene: TRBV5-1; CDR3nt: TGCGCCAGCAGCTTAGATTATGGCTACACCTTC; CDR3aa: CASSLDYGYTF
j_gene: TRBJ2-1; abundance: .; d_gene: TRBD2; v_gene: TRBV5-1; CDR3nt: TGCGCCAGCAGCTTAACTAGCGGGTACTCCTACAATGAGCAGTTCTTC; CDR3aa: CASSLTSGYSYNEQFF
j_gene: TRBJ1-1; abundance: .; d_gene: TRBD1; v_gene: TRBV2; CDR3nt: TGTGCCAGCAGTGCCGTCGACAGGGGCCTCCACAGGGGCACTGAAGCTTTCTTT; CDR3aa: CASSAVDRGLHRGTEAFF
j_gene: TRBJ1-3; abundance: .; d_gene: .; v_gene: TRBV2; CDR3nt: TGTGCCAGCAGGATCGGAAACACCATATATTTT; CDR3aa: CASRIGNTIYF
j_gene: TRBJ1-4; abundance: .; d_gene: .; v_gene: TRBV6-1; CDR3nt: TGTGCCAGCAGTGATTGGGAAAAACTGTTTTTT; CDR3aa: CASSDWEKLFF
j_gene: TRBJ2-7; abundance: .; d_gene: .; v_gene: TRBV5-6; CDR3nt: TGTGCCAGCAGCACTACCGGGAACAGCGAGCAGTACTTC; CDR3aa: CASSTTGNSEQYF
j_gene: TRBJ1-3; abundance: .; d_gene: .; v_gene: TRBV19; CDR3nt: TGTGCCAGTGTCCCCAGGGGTGCTGGAAACACCATATATTTT; CDR3aa: CASVPRGAGNTIYF
j_gene: TRBJ1-6; abundance: once; d_gene: TRBD1; v_gene: TRBV3-1/TRBV3-2; CDR3nt: TGTGCCAGCAGCCAACTAGGACAGGGGATCCACTTT; CDR3aa: CASSQLGQGIHF
j_gene: TRBJ2-1; abundance: .; d_gene: .; v_gene: TRBV9; CDR3nt: TGTGCCAGCAGCGAAACATATGACAATGAGCAGTTCTTC; CDR3aa: CASSETYDNEQFF
j_gene: TRBJ2-7; abundance: .; d_gene: TRBD1; v_gene: TRBV28; CDR3nt: TGTGCCAGCAGATACGGACAGGGGACAGGCGTGCAGTACTTC; CDR3aa: CASRYGQGTGVQYF
j_gene: TRBJ1-2; abundance: .; d_gene: .; v_gene: TRBV6-5; CDR3nt: TGTGCCAGCAGTTACGGAGCGCAGGGGTATGGCTACACCTTC; CDR3aa: CASSYGAQGYGYTF